The 27 T cell receptor beta chains presented below share a single source sample, sequenced in a study of post-analysis software for immune sequencing data. Which antigens these TCRs recognize remains unknown. Each TCR beta cDNA library carried unique molecular identifiers. TCRdb processed the PCR reads anew with MiXCR; each CDR3 protein has one entry. The sample carries about 190,000 distinct CDR3 sequences, over 25% recorded once. Whole-study results and caveats: Relative to controls, patients had about five TRBV segments at higher frequency, with TRBV5-6, TRBV5-1 and TRBV20-1 among these.

Sequencing was carried out using blood. These receptors were taken from a girl aged 2-17 years with multiple sclerosis.

This clonotype was seen just once. A single base separates this from a much larger clone, so it may be a read error. V usage is TRBV20-1 and J usage is TRBJ1-5, with D possibly being TRBD1 (6 bases). The CDR3 sequence is 14 residues long. Germline V gene lookup returns CDR1 DFQATT and CDR2 SNEGSKA (reference sequence). The CDR3 sequence: CSARPRGNNQPQQF. The CDR3 region has the DNA TGCAGTGCTAGACCCAGGGGAAACAATCAGCCCCAGCAGTTT.

This clonotype has a handful of counts. The chain links TRBV20-1 to TRBJ1-1; 9 bases fit TRBD1. The CDR3 length is 12 residues. V shed 6 bases and J 1 base; nucleotides not matched to a gene: 0. The germline gives CDR1 DFQATT, CDR2 SNEGSKA (reference sequence). The DNA for the CDR3 is TGCAGTGCGGGACAGGGGAACACTGAAGCTTTCTTT. It codes for CSAGQGNTEAFF.

Notes on this clonotype: A much larger clone lies a single base off, so this may be a read error. V gene TRBV4-1 combines with J gene TRBJ1-2; D may be TRBD1 (5 bases). The germline V gene encodes CDR1 MGHRA and CDR2 YSYEKL. Trimming shortened V by 0 bases and J by 5 bases, and 19 bases separated the two germline ends. There are 17 residues in the CDR3. The CDR3 region is CASSQDDDYTGRYGYTF. The CDR3, as DNA: TGCGCCAGCAGCCAAGATGACGATTACACAGGACGTTATGGCTACACCTTC.

The rearrangement links TRBV6-1 to TRBJ2-3, with 9 bases that match TRBD2. The CDR3 runs to 14 residues. With 8 bases clipped from V and 5 bases from J, the junction kept 8 bases outside the gene matches. Germline assignment: CDR1 MNHNS and CDR2 SASEGT. The CDR3: CASVSGGPGDTQYF. Here the CDR3 DNA reads TGTGCCAGCGTGAGCGGGGGGCCAGGAGATACGCAGTATTTT.

This clonotype came up many times. The rearrangement uses TRBV25-1 and TRBJ2-5; TRBD2 matches at 9 bases. Trimming removed 5 bases from V and 5 bases from J; junction bases left unmatched: 0. Germline lookup yields CDR1 MGHDK and CDR2 SYGVNS. CDR3 length equals 12 residues. The CDR3 reads CASSTSGETQYF. Here the CDR3 DNA reads TGTGCCAGCAGTACTAGCGGGGAGACCCAGTACTTC.

Remarks on this clonotype: Since a much larger clone is just one base distant, this may be a read error. The chain links TRBV11-2 to TRBJ2-7; D possibly corresponds to TRBD2 (6 bases). V shed 1 base and J shed 7 bases, with 23 bases lying between them. This CDR3 comprises 17 residues. Germline assignment: CDR1 SGHAT and CDR2 FQNNGV. The CDR3 nucleotides read TGTGCCAGCAGCTTAGGGTACGGGGGAGTCTCCTCCAATGAGCAGTACTTC. This encodes CASSLGYGGVSSNEQYF.

The chain has TRBV15 and TRBJ1-1; no reliable D call. Germline CDR1 and CDR2: LNHNV and YYDKDF (reference sequence). Trimming pared 0 bases from V and 0 bases from J, leaving 8 bases between. The CDR3 spans 15 residues. The CDR3: CATSRDNRVNTEAFF. For the CDR3, the DNA is TGTGCCACCAGCAGAGATAACAGAGTGAACACTGAAGCTTTCTTT.

The chain carries TRBV5-1 and TRBJ1-6, with TRBD1 matching over 8 bases. Trimming at V came to 4 bases and at J to 0 bases, leaving 9 bases not matched to a gene. CDR1 SGHRS and CDR2 YFSETQ come from the germline V gene. The CDR3 contains 18 residues. The CDR3, as DNA: TGCGCCAGCAGCGAAGGGACAGGCCTACGCTCCTATAATTCACCCCTCCACTTT. This codes for CASSEGTGLRSYNSPLHF.

This clonotype was counted only a few times. The chain couples TRBV29-1 to TRBJ1-1; a possible D gene is TRBD1 (6 bases). Germline-derived CDR1 and CDR2 are SQVTM and ANQGSEA. The V end lost 5 bases, the J end lost 0 bases, and 10 bases lay between the germline ends. CDR3 length: 13 amino acids. The CDR3 sequence: CSVPTGLNTEAFF. Written as DNA, the CDR3 is TGCAGCGTTCCGACAGGTCTGAACACTGAAGCTTTCTTT.

Of note for this clonotype: Since a much larger clone is just one base distant, this may be a read error. The chain recombines TRBV5-1 with TRBJ2-1, with unresolved D. Germline V gives CDR1 SGHRS, CDR2 YFSETQ. Deletions cut 4 bases from V and 8 bases from J, with 13 bases between. The CDR3 is 13 amino acids. The CDR3 DNA is TGCGCCAGCAGCCCTGACCTTGGTCATGAGCAGTTCTTC. This sequence encodes CASSPDLGHEQFF.

This clonotype was found many times. The rearrangement uses TRBV20-1 and TRBJ1-2; no firm D call. Germline V gene lookup returns CDR1 DFQATT and CDR2 SNEGSKA (reference sequence). Trimming pared 8 bases from V and 6 bases from J, leaving 7 bases between. This CDR3 has 9 residues. The CDR3 DNA reads as TGCAGTTCCTTGGATGGCTACACCTTC. Its translation is CSSLDGYTF.

This clonotype appeared a few times. CDR3 sequence reads: CASSRGLGETQYF. In DNA form, the CDR3 reads TGTGCCAGCAGCCGAGGATTAGGGGAGACCCAGTACTTC. This chain links TRBV14 with TRBJ2-5, with D hard to call. The CDR3 length is 13 residues. Trimming shortened V by 4 bases and J by 5 bases, and 11 bases separated the two germline ends. Looked up from germline, CDR1 is SGHDN and CDR2 is FVKESK.

The J gene is TRBJ2-3, the V gene TRBV14, with TRBD2 matching over 10 bases. V lost 1 base, J lost 2 bases, and 12 bases stayed unmatched. In germline, CDR1 is SGHDN, CDR2 FVKESK. The CDR3 is 19 amino acids. DNA for the CDR3: TGTGCCAGCAGCCAAGTATGGAGCGGGGGGGCCGATGACACAGATACGCAGTATTTT. Translation: CASSQVWSGGADDTDTQYF.

This clonotype showed up many times. This sequence joins TRBV3-1 and TRBJ2-3, with TRBD2 matching over 12 bases. With V trimmed by 1 base and J by 5 bases, 7 bases remained unmatched. Germline-derived CDR1 and CDR2 are LGHDT and YNNKEL (reference sequence). The CDR3 has 17 residues. CDR3 coding DNA: TGTGCCAGCAGCCAAGCCTTTAGACTAGCGGGGGAAGATACGCAGTATTTT. Translation gives CASSQAFRLAGEDTQYF.

This sequence joins TRBV18 and TRBJ1-5; 10 nucleotides agree with TRBD1. After removal of 0 bases from V and 9 bases from J, the junction contained 5 bases not matched to a gene. Germline V gene data show CDR1 as KGHSH and CDR2 as LQKENI. The CDR3 sequence is 15 residues long. CDR3: CASSPPGQGKWPQHF. CDR3 DNA: TGTGCCAGCTCACCACCGGGACAGGGGAAGTGGCCCCAGCATTTT.

This sequence joins TRBV28 and TRBJ2-7, with D possibly being TRBD1 (6 bases). Between the trimmed V and J ends, which lost 2 bases and 7 bases, there was a span of 15 bases. Germline CDR1 reads MDHEN; CDR2 reads SYDVKM. This CDR3 comprises 14 residues. CDR3 region: CASSLSTGCQEQYF. The CDR3 region has the DNA TGTGCCAGCAGTTTAAGCACAGGGTGTCAAGAGCAGTACTTC. Filled out from reference TRBV28 and TRBJ2-7, the complete variable domain reads DVKVTQSSRYLVKRTGEKVFLECVQDMDHENMFWYRQDPGLGLRLIYFSYDVKMKEKGDIPEGYSVSREKKERFSLILESASTNQTSMYLCASSLSTGCQEQYFGPGTRLTVT.

There are many counts of this clonotype. The rearrangement uses TRBV4-1 and TRBJ2-1; D is ambiguous. Germline-derived CDR1 and CDR2 are MGHRA and YSYEKL. There are 13 residues in the CDR3. The V end was cut by 2 bases, the J end by 6 bases, with 8 bases between. CDR3 sequence (DNA): TGCGCCAGCAGCCAACGTCCTAGCAATGAGCAGTTCTTC. It yields the protein CASSQRPSNEQFF.

This clonotype has just one count. This chain joins TRBV9 and TRBJ2-5; D tentatively fits TRBD1 or TRBD2 (5 bases each). Germline CDR1 reads SGDLS; CDR2 reads YYNGEE. V was clipped by 4 bases and J by 5 bases, with 15 bases between them. The CDR3 extends over 14 amino acids. CDR3 region: CASSPTSRDETQYF. Written as DNA, the CDR3 is TGTGCCAGCAGCCCAACTAGTAGGGACGAGACCCAGTACTTC. Variable domain in full (rest from reference TRBV9 and TRBJ2-5): DSGVTQTPKHLITATGQRVTLRCSPRSGDLSVYWYQQSLDQGLQFLIQYYNGEERAKGNILERFSAQQFPDLHSELNLSSLELGDSALYFCASSPTSRDETQYFGPGTRLLVL.

The sample holds a few counts of this clonotype. The V and J genes are TRBV7-8 and TRBJ1-1; 9 nucleotides match TRBD1. The CDR3 consists of 15 residues. CDR1 and CDR2 from the germline V gene are SGHVS and FQNEAQ. V lost 5 bases to trimming and J lost 4 bases; unmatched junction nucleotides: 8. CDR3 protein: CASSEPRTGATEAFF. The CDR3 nucleotides read TGTGCCAGCAGCGAACCGAGGACAGGGGCCACTGAAGCTTTCTTT.

The rearrangement links TRBV2 to TRBJ2-3; D perhaps matches TRBD2 (7 bases). CDR3 length: 14 amino acids. V shed 7 bases and J shed 5 bases, with 16 bases lying between them. CDR1 SNHLY and CDR2 FYNNEI come from the germline V gene. CDR3 nucleotide sequence: TGTGCCAGCACCTCAAGGGGGGGTTTAGATACGCAGTATTTT. It is translated as CASTSRGGLDTQYF.

On this clonotype itself: A much larger clone differs from this one at a single base, so this may be a read error. The chain has TRBV30 and TRBJ2-1, with D uncertain. CDR1 is GTSNPN, CDR2 SVGIG, per germline (reference sequence). With 0 bases removed from V and 3 bases from J, the gap between germline ends came to 15 bases. CDR3 size: 16 residues. CDR3 protein: CAWSVMVVAIYNEQFF. The CDR3 DNA is TGTGCCTGGAGTGTAATGGTAGTGGCTATCTACAATGAGCAGTTCTTC.

The genes are TRBV12-3 or TRBV12-4 and TRBJ2-3; 8 positions agree with TRBD1. This CDR3 contains 16 residues. The V gene end was trimmed by 3 bases and the J gene end by 11 bases; junction bases not matched to a gene: 16. This CDR3 reads CASSFRTGGRADVQYF. The CDR3 nucleotides read TGTGCCAGCAGTTTTCGTACAGGGGGGCGAGCAGATGTGCAGTATTTT.

The chain joins TRBV6-1 to TRBJ2-5, with 10 bases identical to TRBD2. J gave up 4 bases and V 4 bases, and 12 bases lay outside the gene matches. The CDR3 loop spans 17 amino acids. Germline loops: CDR1 MNHNS, CDR2 SASEGT. In DNA, the CDR3 is TGTGCCAGCAGTGTGGGGCTAGCGGGGGCGAGAGGAGAGACCCAGTACTTC. Translated, it gives CASSVGLAGARGETQYF.

The rearrangement uses TRBV28 and TRBJ1-5; D gene ambiguous. V lost 6 bases, J lost 4 bases, and 13 bases lay in between. Germline CDR1 reads MDHEN; CDR2 reads SYDVKM. CDR3 length: 14 residues. CDR3 region: CASRTGYGNQPQHF. The CDR3 bases are TGTGCCAGCAGGACGGGATACGGAAATCAGCCCCAGCATTTT.

Of note for this clonotype: This sequence may be a read error, since a much larger clone differs from it by one base. The V gene is TRBV18, the J gene TRBJ2-7, with D possibly TRBD2 on 6 matching bases. Germline loops: CDR1 KGHSH, CDR2 LQKENI. The CDR3 totals 14 residues. CDR3 protein: CACSPNQEGYEQYF. DNA of the CDR3: TGTGCCTGCTCACCAAACCAGGAGGGCTACGAGCAGTACTTC.

This clonotype was recorded at least ten times. The J gene is TRBJ1-2, the V gene TRBV11-2, with D uncertain. The germline gives CDR1 SGHAT, CDR2 FQNNGV. Trimming pared 5 bases from V and 4 bases from J, leaving 11 bases between. CDR3 length: 13 amino acids. CDR3 protein: CASSASGIYGYTF. The CDR3 DNA follows: TGTGCCAGCAGCGCTTCGGGGATCTATGGCTACACCTTC.

This clonotype showed up just a few times. For the CDR3, the DNA is TGTGCCAGCAGTTTACCCTCTGGACTAGCGGGAGGAACAGATACGCAGTATTTT. It encodes CASSLPSGLAGGTDTQYF. The rearrangement joins TRBV12-3 or TRBV12-4 to TRBJ2-3; TRBD2 agrees at 14 bases. V gave up 2 bases and J gave up 3 bases; unmatched junction bases: 7. The CDR3 has 18 amino acids.